Reported below is one TCR beta chain. One junction end does not reproduce the germline sequence, and a read error may be involved. Stable disease denoted Graves' hyperthyroidism without ophthalmopathy progression within 18 months. RNA transcripts yielded amplified TCR beta CDR3 regions. First-round RT-PCR of the TCR CDR3 relied on the HTBI primer set. TCRdb re-called the multiplex PCR reads through MiXCR, storing one row per CDR3 protein. This sample has over 650,000 distinct CDR3 sequences, with about a sixth found just once. This entry is derived from a study of T cells in Graves' hyperthyroidism and ophthalmopathy. The germline CDR1 and CDR2 sequences are SGHKS and YYEKEE (reference sequence). This CDR3 comprises 16 residues.

Sequencing was performed on blood. This TCR came from a young man with Graves' hyperthyroidism. V and J are TRBV5-5 and TRBJ2-3; 9 bases align to TRBD2. The DNA for the CDR3 is TGTGCCAGCAGGTTGGCGGGAGGGCACGGCACAGATACGCAGTATTTT. Protein sequence: CASRLAGGHGTDTQYF.